This TCR beta chain came from a study of cytotoxic CD8 clonotypes in ibrutinib-treated CLL. Findings of the study overall: Sample timing was unmatched between remission and later-progressing patients; lymph nodes unstudied.

The sample holds a few counts of this clone. What it binds is not known. The data were produced by immunoSEQ multiplex PCR, yet TCRdb's version contains in-frame clones alone and is incomplete. Altogether about 92,000 clones are present, roughly three quarters being singletons, with the ten largest covering around 23%. The germline gives CDR1 SEHNR, CDR2 FQNEAQ (reference sequence). V was trimmed by 1 base and J by 1 base, leaving 7 bases between them. This CDR3 region has 14 residues. The source of this sequence is a human donor with chronic lymphocytic leukemia. The chain couples TRBV7-9 to TRBJ1-1; no clear D gene. The starting material was PBMCs, obtained after 24 months of ibrutinib treatment. CDR3 sequence reads: CASSLVLGNTEAFF. For the CDR3, the DNA is TGTGCCAGCAGCTTAGTTTTAGGGAACACTGAAGCTTTCTTT. Full variable domain (remainder filled in from reference TRBV7-9 and TRBJ1-1): DTGVSQNPRHKITKRGQNVTFRCDPISEHNRLYWYRQTLGQGPEFLTYFQNEAQLEKSRLLSDRFSAERPKGSFSTLEIQRTEQGDSAMYLCASSLVLGNTEAFFGQGTRLTVV.